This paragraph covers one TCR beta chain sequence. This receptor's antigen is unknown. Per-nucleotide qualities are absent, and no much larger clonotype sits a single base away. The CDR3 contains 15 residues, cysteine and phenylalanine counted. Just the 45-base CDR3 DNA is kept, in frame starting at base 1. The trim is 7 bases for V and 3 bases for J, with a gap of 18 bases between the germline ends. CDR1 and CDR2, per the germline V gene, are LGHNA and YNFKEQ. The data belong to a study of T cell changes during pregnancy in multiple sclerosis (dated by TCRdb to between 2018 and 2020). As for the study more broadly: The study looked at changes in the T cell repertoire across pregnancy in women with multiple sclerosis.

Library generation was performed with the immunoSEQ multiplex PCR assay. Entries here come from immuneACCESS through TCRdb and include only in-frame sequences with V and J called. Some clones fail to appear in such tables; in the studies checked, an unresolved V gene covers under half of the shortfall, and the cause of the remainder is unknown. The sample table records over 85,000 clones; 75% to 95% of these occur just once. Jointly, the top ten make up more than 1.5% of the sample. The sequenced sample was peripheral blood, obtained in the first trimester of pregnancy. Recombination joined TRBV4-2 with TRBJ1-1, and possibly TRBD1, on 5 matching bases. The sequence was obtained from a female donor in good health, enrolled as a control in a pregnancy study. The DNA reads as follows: TGTGCCAGCAACCCTCGGGAGGGGAAGGACACTGAAGCTTTCTTT. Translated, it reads CASNPREGKDTEAFF.